The present TCR beta chain was sequenced within a study of T cell repertoires in cytomegalovirus infection. A single record per CDR3 protein comes from TCRdb applying MiXCR to the reads. The table has around 540,000 distinct CDR3 sequences, around a third seen once. Overall study findings and caveats: CMV-specific HLA-C-restricted TCR beta clonotypes dominated the ex vivo response.

This clonotype has only a few counts. The antigen remains undetermined. V shed 3 bases and J shed 2 bases, with 5 bases lying between them. There are 13 residues in the CDR3. Per germline, CDR1 LGHNT and CDR2 FRNRAP. This chain connects TRBV12-5 to TRBJ1-5; no definite D call. The TCR sequence derives from a human donor in good health (CMV status not recorded). Some clones in this sample may be carry-over from other donors' samples. The sample in question was cultured PBMCs, obtained from culture after CMV antigen stimulation. CDR3 in DNA: TGTGCTAGTGGTTTCTTGGGCAATCAGCCCCAGCATTTT. This sequence encodes CASGFLGNQPQHF.